The next 28 T cell receptor beta chains were all read from a single sample in a study of cytomegalovirus exposure and HLA in healthy donors. PCR was performed using 60 Vbeta and 13 Jbeta primers. Generated by immunoSEQ multiplex PCR, the TCRdb table keeps only in-frame clones and is missing some. Here the sample spans some 200,000 clones, 79% being singletons. The sequenced sample was PBMCs. The receptors originated from a girl between 5 and 17 years old in good health and CMV-seropositive.

This chain joins TRBV4-1 and TRBJ2-3; tentative D call: TRBD1 (6 bases). V was clipped by 4 bases and J by 2 bases, with 10 bases between them. Germline assignment: CDR1 MGHRA and CDR2 YSYEKL. The CDR3 loop spans 14 amino acids. CDR3 nucleotide sequence: TGCGCCAGCAGCCGGGACAAGGCCACAGATACGCAGTATTTT. This gives the protein CASSRDKATDTQYF.

The gene calls are TRBV5-5 and TRBJ2-3, with D uncertain. There are 17 residues in the CDR3. Trimming took 7 bases from V and 0 from J, leaving 21 bases between them. CDR1 and CDR2 from the germline V gene are SGHKS and YYEKEE (reference sequence). The CDR3 DNA follows: TGTGCCAGCCTACCTGAGGTTATCCTGTCTAGCACAGATACGCAGTATTTT. Its protein product is CASLPEVILSSTDTQYF.

The chain is built from TRBV6-5 and TRBJ2-1; TRBD2 aligns across 7 bases. The V segment lost 2 bases and the J segment 12 bases; nucleotides outside the gene matches: 13. The germline gives CDR1 MNHEY, CDR2 SVGAGI. This CDR3 contains 15 residues. The CDR3 reads CASSYQASGFLGQFF. The CDR3 region has the DNA TGTGCCAGCAGTTACCAGGCTAGCGGCTTTCTCGGGCAGTTCTTC.

The rearrangement links TRBV10-3 to TRBJ2-7, with TRBD2 identical over 7 bases. Germline V gives CDR1 ENHRY, CDR2 SYGVKD. CDR3 size: 15 residues. V shed 4 bases and J 0 bases; nucleotides not matched to a gene: 6. CDR3 loop: CAISGNGGISYEQYF. DNA for the CDR3: TGTGCCATCAGTGGAAACGGGGGGATCTCCTACGAGCAGTACTTC.

This chain uses TRBV6-5 with TRBJ1-5; D not resolved. With 6 bases removed from V and 3 bases from J, the gap between germline ends came to 9 bases. Per the germline V gene, CDR1 is MNHEY and CDR2 is SVGAGI. This CDR3 is built from 13 residues. This CDR3 is CASRRTFNQPQHF. The CDR3 coding sequence is TGTGCCAGCAGGCGGACTTTCAATCAGCCCCAGCATTTT.

This clone appeared a single time. V is TRBV28 and J is TRBJ2-5; TRBD1 aligns across 10 bases. The V segment lost 4 bases and the J segment 1 base; nucleotides outside the gene matches: 9. The CDR3 contains 17 residues. Germline CDR1 is MDHEN and CDR2 is SYDVKM. This CDR3 reads CASSSGTGVGGQETQYF. In DNA form, the CDR3 reads TGTGCCAGCAGTTCCGGGACAGGGGTAGGGGGCCAAGAGACCCAGTACTTC.

The J gene is TRBJ1-2, the V gene TRBV11-2, with TRBD1 matching over 9 bases. V lost 4 bases to trimming and J lost 4 bases; unmatched junction nucleotides: 7. Germline loops: CDR1 SGHAT, CDR2 FQNNGV. The CDR3 runs to 15 residues. This CDR3 reads CASSSPGTGFYGYTF. The CDR3, as DNA: TGTGCCAGCAGCTCCCCTGGGACAGGGTTCTATGGCTACACCTTC.

V usage is TRBV7-9 and J usage is TRBJ2-5; D is unclear. CDR1 is SEHNR and CDR2 is FQNEAQ in the germline V gene (reference sequence). The germline V and J ends were trimmed by 0 bases and 1 base, with 6 bases remaining between them. The CDR3 covers 14 residues. The CDR3 bases are TGTGCCAGCAGCTTAGCACACCGCCAAGAGACCCAGTACTTC. Translated: CASSLAHRQETQYF. The full variable domain, its missing parts supplied by reference TRBV7-9 and TRBJ2-5, is DTGVSQNPRHKITKRGQNVTFRCDPISEHNRLYWYRQTLGQGPEFLTYFQNEAQLEKSRLLSDRFSAERPKGSFSTLEIQRTEQGDSAMYLCASSLAHRQETQYFGPGTRLLVL.

This chain uses TRBV5-1 with TRBJ2-5; D is possibly TRBD2 (6 bases). Germline V CDR1 and CDR2: SGHRS, YFSETQ. V was clipped by 4 bases and J by 2 bases, with 15 bases between them. This CDR3 has 15 amino acids. CDR3 DNA: TGCGCCAGCAGCCCGGGACTTACAAGACAAGAGACCCAGTACTTC. Translation: CASSPGLTRQETQYF.

The V gene is TRBV11-3, the J gene TRBJ1-2; D gene ambiguous. The CDR3 contains 15 residues. Germline V gene sequence: CDR1 SGHNT, CDR2 YENEEA. Trimming took off 5 bases at V and 1 base at J, with 14 bases between the two ends. CDR3 DNA: TGTGCCAGCAGCCCTATAATGACTGATAACTATGGCTACACCTTC. This sequence encodes CASSPIMTDNYGYTF.

The chain uses TRBV9 and TRBJ1-2, with no clear D. CDR3 length: 15 amino acids. Germline CDR1 and CDR2: SGDLS and YYNGEE. The V and J ends lost 1 base and 0 bases respectively, with 10 bases between them. The CDR3 protein is CASSVNSAANYGYTF. DNA for the CDR3: TGTGCCAGCAGCGTAAATAGTGCGGCTAACTATGGCTACACCTTC.

This clone was counted once. The rearrangement joins TRBV6-5 to TRBJ1-2; unclear D gene. The V gene's germline CDR1 is MNHEY and CDR2 SVGAGI. The CDR3 consists of 13 residues. The V and J ends lost 2 bases and 8 bases respectively, with 12 bases between them. This CDR3 reads CASSYHRSEGYTF. The CDR3 DNA is TGTGCCAGCAGTTACCACCGATCGGAGGGCTACACCTTC.

This chain uses TRBV18 with TRBJ1-2; D might be TRBD1 (6 bases). Trimming took off 8 bases at V and 0 bases at J, with 28 bases between the two ends. The CDR3 loop spans 19 amino acids. Germline V gene lookup returns CDR1 KGHSH and CDR2 LQKENI. The CDR3 region is CASRLTKQLQGPTNYGYTF. The CDR3 bases are TGTGCCAGCCGACTGACCAAGCAACTACAGGGCCCTACTAACTATGGCTACACCTTC.

Only a few counts were recorded for this clone. The chain links TRBV4-3 to TRBJ2-1, with 7 positions matching TRBD2. This CDR3 comprises 16 residues. The V gene end was trimmed by 0 bases and the J gene end by 4 bases; junction bases not matched to a gene: 6. Germline CDR1 LGHNA, CDR2 YSLEER. The DNA for the CDR3 is TGCGCCAGCAGCCAAGATACGCGGGGGAGGTACAATGAGCAGTTCTTC. Translation: CASSQDTRGRYNEQFF.

The rearrangement joins TRBV9 to TRBJ1-4; no clear D. The V gene lost 0 bases and the J gene lost 3 bases, with 12 bases spanning the gap. This CDR3 is 16 amino acids long. Germline V gives CDR1 SGDLS, CDR2 YYNGEE. This CDR3 reads CASSVEWGGPNEKLFF. Written as DNA, the CDR3 is TGTGCCAGCAGCGTAGAATGGGGAGGTCCTAATGAAAAACTGTTTTTT. The full variable domain, in which reference TRBV9 and TRBJ1-4 provide the parts outside the CDR3, is DSGVTQTPKHLITATGQRVTLRCSPRSGDLSVYWYQQSLDQGLQFLIQYYNGEERAKGNILERFSAQQFPDLHSELNLSSLELGDSALYFCASSVEWGGPNEKLFFGSGTQLSVL.

The chain has TRBV10-3 and TRBJ2-7; 9 nucleotides agree with TRBD2. The CDR3 sequence is 14 residues long. The germline V gene encodes CDR1 ENHRY and CDR2 SYGVKD. After removal of 6 bases from V and 2 bases from J, the junction contained 5 bases not matched to a gene. CDR3 DNA: TGTGCCATCAGCTACGGACTAGCGACCTACGAGCAGTACTTC. It yields the protein CAISYGLATYEQYF.

The rearrangement links TRBV11-3 to TRBJ2-3; TRBD2 might be the D (6 bases). CDR3 length equals 14 residues. From germline, CDR1 is SGHNT and CDR2 YENEEA. Deletions cut 7 bases from V and 3 bases from J, with 14 bases between. Written as DNA, the CDR3 is TGTGCCAGCACCGTAGTGGGGGGAACAGATACGCAGTATTTT. Residues: CASTVVGGTDTQYF.

V and J are TRBV5-6 and TRBJ1-4; a weak D match, TRBD1 (5 bases). V was trimmed by 1 base and J by 8 bases, leaving 15 bases between them. The CDR3 spans 15 residues. Per germline, CDR1 SGHDT and CDR2 YYEEEE. The CDR3 bases are TGTGCCAGCAGCTTGCGGGGGGAGATGCGGGAAAAACTGTTTTTT. Protein: CASSLRGEMREKLFF. The full variable domain, rest sourced from reference TRBV5-6 and TRBJ1-4, is DAGVTQSPTHLIKTRGQQVTLRCSPKSGHDTVSWYQQALGQGPQFIFQYYEEEERQRGNFPDRFSGHQFPNYSSELNVNALLLGDSALYLCASSLRGEMREKLFFGSGTQLSVL.

This clone was counted only a few times. This chain joins TRBV5-1 and TRBJ2-3, with 7 bases that match TRBD1. This CDR3 is 15 amino acids long. CDR1 and CDR2 (germline): SGHRS, YFSETQ. The V and J ends lost 4 bases and 0 bases, in that order; junction bases with no gene match: 5. The CDR3 loop reads CASSTQGVSTDTQYF. The CDR3 DNA reads TGCGCCAGCAGCACCCAGGGGGTTAGCACAGATACGCAGTATTTT.

This chain uses TRBV15 with TRBJ1-5; D uncertain. The CDR3 is made up of 12 amino acids. The germline gives CDR1 LNHNV, CDR2 YYDKDF (reference sequence). V was trimmed by 0 bases and J by 5 bases, leaving 2 bases between them. The CDR3 loop reads CATSRDYQPQHF. The DNA of the CDR3 is TGTGCCACCAGCAGAGACTATCAGCCCCAGCATTTT.

The V gene is TRBV25-1, the J gene TRBJ2-7; D is perhaps TRBD1 (6 bases). Trimming stripped 3 bases from V and 0 bases from J, with 12 bases between. Germline CDR1 MGHDK, CDR2 SYGVNS. The CDR3 is made up of 15 amino acids. CDR3 loop: CASSDGQTVSYEQYF. CDR3 coding DNA: TGTGCCAGCAGTGACGGACAGACGGTCTCCTACGAGCAGTACTTC.

This clone was seen only a few times. The genes are TRBV27 and TRBJ1-2; D is perhaps TRBD1 (6 bases). The CDR3 runs to 13 residues. The V gene's germline CDR1 is MNHEY and CDR2 SMNVEV (reference sequence). V shed 6 bases and J shed 7 bases, with 15 bases lying between them. In DNA, the CDR3 is TGTGCCAGCAGGGCCGGGGGGCGCTTTGGCTACACCTTC. This sequence encodes CASRAGGRFGYTF.

This clone was observed a few times. J is TRBJ1-5 and V is TRBV9; 9 bases map to TRBD1. CDR3 size: 14 residues. Germline-derived CDR1 and CDR2 are SGDLS and YYNGEE. The V and J ends lost 3 bases and 6 bases, in that order; junction bases with no gene match: 4. The CDR3 coding sequence is TGTGCCAGCAGCGCTACAGGGGGCCCTCAGCCCCAGCATTTT. This sequence encodes CASSATGGPQPQHF.

CDR3 protein: CASSLTNKNTEAFF. The CDR3 DNA reads as TGTGCCAGCAGTCTGACAAACAAGAACACTGAAGCTTTCTTT. The J gene is TRBJ1-1, the V gene TRBV5-6, with unresolved D. Trimming removed 5 bases at V and 1 base at J, with 12 bases between. Germline CDR1 reads SGHDT; CDR2 reads YYEEEE. CDR3 length: 14 amino acids.

The J gene is TRBJ2-7, the V gene TRBV6-6; 7 nucleotides agree with TRBD1. The CDR3 loop spans 12 amino acids. Trimming cost V 5 bases and J 6 bases; bases outside gene matches: 4. Germline V lookup: CDR1 MNHNY, CDR2 SVGAGI (reference sequence). CDR3: CASSATGVEQYF. DNA of the CDR3: TGTGCCAGCAGTGCAACAGGGGTCGAGCAGTACTTC.

The rearrangement uses TRBV9 and TRBJ2-7; maybe TRBD2 (6 bases). This CDR3 spans 13 amino acids. Germline V gives CDR1 SGDLS, CDR2 YYNGEE. Trimming left V 4 bases short and J 2 bases short, with 10 bases between. CDR3 loop: CASSPPGAYEQYF. Here the CDR3 DNA reads TGTGCCAGCAGCCCCCCGGGGGCCTACGAGCAGTACTTC.

This chain connects TRBV29-1 to TRBJ1-5, with D maybe TRBD1 (5 bases). The CDR3 is 11 amino acids. V gave up 6 bases and J gave up 12 bases, with 15 bases separating them. Looked up from germline, CDR1 is SQVTM and CDR2 is ANQGSEA. The CDR3 loop reads CSVLIGGLQHF. In DNA, the CDR3 is TGCAGCGTCCTCATCGGGGGTCTCCAGCATTTT.

This sequence joins TRBV6-5 and TRBJ2-5; D remains ambiguous. Germline V lookup: CDR1 MNHEY, CDR2 SVGAGI. The CDR3 length is 16 residues. The V end was cut by 2 bases, the J end by 4 bases, with 17 bases between. This CDR3 is CASSYQTTMAGETQYF. In DNA, the CDR3 is TGTGCCAGCAGTTACCAAACAACTATGGCTGGAGAGACCCAGTACTTC.